This T cell receptor (beta chain) appears in the sequencing data of a study of neoadjuvant anti-PD-1 for oral cavity cancer (dated by TCRdb to the early 2020s). Regarding the research as a whole: Three to four biweekly doses of nivolumab at 3 mg/kg were mostly administered to patients before curative-intent surgical resection. For patients who did not progress, a fourth nivolumab dose was given around day 43, followed by definitive surgical resection on days 50-56. Under RECIST 1.1, patients with complete response, partial response or stable disease were classed as responders, and patients with progression were classed as non-responders. There were about a dozen patients in the parent correlative cohort, and the response rate was about 36%.

A word on this clone: The clone's antigen remains unknown. There are no base qualities to consult, and no much larger clone falls within one base.

Survey sequencing of tumors used two replicates per sample, and the tumor libraries mostly started from 4 to 6 ug of input genomic DNA. TCRbeta libraries were prepared with the immunoSEQ hsTCRbeta kit according to the manufacturer's instructions. Sequencing of the completed libraries took place using an Illumina NovaSeq 6000 S4 flow cell after they had been pooled to roughly 2.8 nM. The paper's processing steps were these. The immunoSEQ Analyzer handled quality control and preprocessing of the raw data. The analysis was limited to productive rearrangements, and each clonotype was defined by a unique CDR3 amino acid sequence. Using the R package tcR, the researchers computed the Gini-Simpson index as their estimate of repertoire clonality. Student's t test was used to compare Gini indices, while Pearson correlation assessed associations with tumor size change. The immuneACCESS repertoire file appears here via TCRdb, limited to in-frame rearrangements. These files lack a portion of the clones; in checked studies, under half of the deficit traces to unresolved V genes, and the cause of the others is not known. The DNA was the basis for D and trimming; V, J and clone size are from that table. Here the sample has some 40,000 clones; more than 35% occur a single time. The top ten constitute 16% of the sample.

Explained via the paper, the time point label denotes: after neoadjuvant nivolumab, at surgical resection. Patients had been newly diagnosed with stage II-IVA oral cavity squamous cell carcinoma, and no prior systemic or radiation treatment had been given to the patients. Everyone in the cohort had locally advanced, HPV-negative oral cavity squamous cell carcinoma. Samples were obtained from a longitudinal correlative study of a single-arm phase II trial of neoadjuvant nivolumab in oral cavity squamous cell carcinoma. Subject-matched pre- and post-treatment PBMCs and tumors from three responders and three non-responders were subjected to genomic DNA-based TCRbeta sequencing. The Maxwell RSC DNA from Tissue kit was used to isolate genomic DNA from tumor tissue. The CDR3 numbers 11 residues from cysteine through phenylalanine. Kept here is only the CDR3 DNA, which spans 33 bases and is read in frame from base 1. The germline V gene provides CDR1 MDHEN and CDR2 SYDVKM.

On the study overall, not on this receptor specifically: The TCR analyses had only a few patients in each response group, and the authors called for validation in larger cohorts. Greater tumor shrinkage was correlated with larger post-treatment sizes of preexisting intratumoral clones, suggesting that expansion of preexisting clones contributed to response. Higher pretreatment blood Treg/Th17 ratios correlated with both higher pretreatment blood TCRbeta clonality and lower post-treatment tumor TCRbeta clonality.

This chain joins TRBV28 to TRBJ1-3, with no D gene named confidently. The material sequenced was tumor tissue, taken after nivolumab (anti-PD-1) treatment. This receptor was taken from a person between 40 and 79 years old with oral cavity squamous cell carcinoma. CDR3 protein: CSSGIGNTIYF. The sequence in DNA is TGTTCGTCCGGGATTGGAAACACCATATATTTT.